One sample yielded the 2 T cell receptor beta chains listed below, sequenced in a study of identical twins. Via MiXCR, TCRdb re-called the 5' RACE reads, giving one row per CDR3 protein. The table includes under 250,000 distinct CDR3 sequences, approximately 8% detected once. These data were also reused for a study on yellow fever vaccine responses in identical twins.

Sequences were obtained from CD8+ T cells sorted from blood. The source is a woman aged 18-29 years in good health.

The gene calls are TRBV7-9 and TRBJ1-1, with 9 bases fitting TRBD1. V was pared by 5 bases and J by 4 bases, with 11 bases of the junction left unmatched. CDR3 size: 16 residues. Germline loops: CDR1 SEHNR, CDR2 FQNEAQ (reference sequence). The CDR3 nucleotides are TGTGCCAGCAGCCAAACCCCGGGACAGGGTACCACTGAAGCTTTCTTT. Protein product: CASSQTPGQGTTEAFF. Looking up the rest from reference TRBV7-9 and TRBJ1-1 gives the full variable domain: DTGVSQNPRHKITKRGQNVTFRCDPISEHNRLYWYRQTLGQGPEFLTYFQNEAQLEKSRLLSDRFSAERPKGSFSTLEIQRTEQGDSAMYLCASSQTPGQGTTEAFFGQGTRLTVV.

Only a few counts were recorded for this clonotype. In DNA, the CDR3 is TGTGCCAGCAGCAACAGGGTACTGGAGACCCAGTACTTC. This codes for CASSNRVLETQYF. The gene calls are TRBV2 and TRBJ2-5, with D tentatively TRBD1 (6 bases). Trimming pared 6 bases from V and 5 bases from J, leaving 13 bases between. CDR3 length equals 13 residues. CDR1 SNHLY and CDR2 FYNNEI come from the germline V gene. Full variable domain (missing parts from reference TRBV2 and TRBJ2-5): EPEVTQTPSHQVTQMGQEVILRCVPISNHLYFYWYRQILGQKVEFLVSFYNNEISEKSEIFDDQFSVERPDGSNFTLKIRSTKLEDSAMYFCASSNRVLETQYFGPGTRLLVL.